This T cell receptor (beta chain) was profiled in a study of cytomegalovirus exposure and HLA in healthy donors. Overall study findings and caveats: Excluded were some V segments that proved indistinguishable, including TRBV6-2 and TRBV6-3. In a later analysis, approximately 15,000 TCR beta sequences were associated with HLA alleles at 0.05 false discovery rate. As a later analysis showed, a missense DCLRE1C variant was linked to trimming of TCR beta V- and J-genes.

The CDR3 loop spans 15 amino acids. From germline, CDR1 is LNHDA and CDR2 SQIVND (reference sequence). V gave up 8 bases and J gave up 2 bases; unmatched junction bases: 7. Unrecorded immune exposure was likely among donors, who were nominally healthy when sampled. Both 60 Vbeta primers and 13 Jbeta primers went into the PCR. Profiled with immunoSEQ multiplex PCR; TCRdb holds only in-frame clones, not every one. The data hold under 120,000 clones, with around two thirds observed a single time. On this clone itself: The target antigen is unknown.

Specimen: PBMCs. The gene calls are TRBV19 and TRBJ2-2; TRBD2 agrees at 8 bases. The receptor was derived from a man in his fifties or sixties in good health and CMV-seropositive. The DNA for the CDR3 is TGTGCCAGTGCGAGCGGGGGAGCCAACACCGGGGAGCTGTTTTTT. This encodes CASASGGANTGELFF.